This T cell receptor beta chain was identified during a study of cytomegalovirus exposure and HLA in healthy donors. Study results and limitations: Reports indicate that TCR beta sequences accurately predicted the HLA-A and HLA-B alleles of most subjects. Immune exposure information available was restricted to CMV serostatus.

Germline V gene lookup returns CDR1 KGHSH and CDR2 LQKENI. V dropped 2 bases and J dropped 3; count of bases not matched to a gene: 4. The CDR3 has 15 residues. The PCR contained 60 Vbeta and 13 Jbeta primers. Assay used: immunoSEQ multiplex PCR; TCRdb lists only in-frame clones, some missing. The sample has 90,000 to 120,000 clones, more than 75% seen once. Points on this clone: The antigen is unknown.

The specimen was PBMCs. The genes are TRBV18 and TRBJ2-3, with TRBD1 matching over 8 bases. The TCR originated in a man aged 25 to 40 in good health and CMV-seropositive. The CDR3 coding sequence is TGTGCCAGCTCACCATCAACAGGGGGAACAGATACGCAGTATTTT. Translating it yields CASSPSTGGTDTQYF. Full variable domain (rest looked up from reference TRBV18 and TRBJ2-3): NAGVMQNPRHLVRRRGQEARLRCSPMKGHSHVYWYRQLPEEGLKFMVYLQKENIIDESGMPKERFSAEFPKEGPSILRIQQVVRGDSAAYFCASSPSTGGTDTQYFGPGTRLTVL.